This T cell receptor (beta chain) stems from a study of T cell repertoires in cytomegalovirus infection. For the study at large: Both CMV infection and a matching HLA type were indicated by public TCR beta signatures. General study results and limits: The ex vivo response was dominated by HLA-C-restricted CMV-specific TCR beta clonotypes. Summed frequency of shared TCR beta families picked out CMV carriers who also had the relevant HLA.

Remarks on this clonotype: Its antigen remains unidentified.

Each CDR3 protein gets one entry after TCRdb re-called the reads with MiXCR. The data show fewer than 700,000 distinct CDR3 sequences, 20% to 25% seen once. The CDR3 has 14 amino acids. The germline V and J ends were trimmed by 3 bases and 0 bases, with 10 bases remaining between them. Germline V gene sequence: CDR1 SQVTM, CDR2 ANQGSEA. Sequencing used CD8+ T cells from PBMCs. V and J are TRBV29-1 and TRBJ2-3, with a weak D call TRBD2 (5 bases). The TCR sequence derives from a human donor in good health (CMV status not recorded). Some clones in this sample may be carry-over from other donors' samples. CDR3 sequence reads: CSVDGIGSTDTQYF. The CDR3 nucleotides read TGCAGCGTTGACGGGATAGGGAGCACAGATACGCAGTATTTT.